One T cell receptor beta chain is described in this entry. The table came from immunoSEQ multiplex PCR; TCRdb's copy has only in-frame clones and leaves some out. This table holds 300,000 to 400,000 clones, roughly nine tenths found once. Recruitment covered about two dozen US areas and drew participants whose ages spanned about 18 to 100 years. Clinical history reported by participants formed the basis on which cohorts were assigned. Germline V gene data show CDR1 as LGHDT and CDR2 as YNNKEL (reference sequence). The germline V and J ends were trimmed by 1 base and 7 bases, with 7 bases remaining between them. CDR3 size: 12 residues. This entry comes from a study of blood T cell repertoires in COVID-19.

The clonotype originates from a man in his late teens or twenties who had recovered from COVID-19. The sequencing sample was made of PBMCs or T cells enriched from blood (not recorded which). The chain is built from TRBV3-1 (or the pseudogene TRBV3-2) and TRBJ1-2; D is unresolved. CDR3 DNA: TGTGCCAGCAGCCAAGCAGCAGGTGGCTACACCTTC. This gives the protein CASSQAAGGYTF.